Detailed here is one TCR beta chain. What it binds is unknown. The ends were cut back, 0 bases at V and 0 bases at J, with 12 bases in the middle. Germline CDR1 SGHNT, CDR2 YYREEE (reference sequence). The CDR3 has 16 amino acids. The data were taken from a study of shared clonotypes between healthy human individuals. About the research overall: There were three CD4 naive, three CD4 memory, two CD8 naive and one CD8 memory plates per donor.

Study conclusions and caveats: Blood was the only sampled material, and tissue repertoires likely differ. The study found lower generation probabilities in non-shared clonotypes than in those shared by all four donors.

Approximately 200 ng DNA, tens of thousands of T cell genomes, went into each sorted-subset replicate PCR. Sequencing was performed with immunoSEQ multiplex PCR; in TCRdb, only in-frame clones are kept and a portion is missing. The sample holds a few million clones, 90% to 97% seen once. Sequencing was performed on naive CD4+ T cells sorted from blood. Subset meaning: CD45RA+ positively selected. The clonotype was recovered from a man aged 18 to 30 in good health. J is TRBJ1-1 and V is TRBV5-4; D may be TRBD1 (5 bases). The CDR3 protein is CASSLAGSGLNTEAFF. As DNA, the CDR3 is TGTGCCAGCAGCTTGGCTGGTTCAGGGTTGAACACTGAAGCTTTCTTT.